This record concerns one T cell receptor beta chain sequence. The antigen is undetermined. This sample was included in a study of T cell responses to AZD1222 COVID-19 vaccine. Trimming cost V 4 bases and J 6 bases, with 16 bases left between them. Per germline, CDR1 SGHRS and CDR2 YFSETQ. This CDR3 has 14 amino acids. The protocol was immunoSEQ multiplex PCR, while the TCRdb copy is restricted to in-frame clones and leaves out a portion. The sample records 95,000 to 150,000 clones, over 85% being singletons. Notes on the study in general: Among vaccine-associated CD4 TCRs, coverage spanned spike, with dominance at 160-218 and 743-854. Baseline seropositivity occurred in only 5 or 6 AZD1222 recipients. Increases in Spike-specific TCR breadth and depth were seen after two AZD1222 doses. Clonal diversity was possibly underestimated; the donors were predominantly white British and more often female.

The V and J genes are TRBV5-1 and TRBJ1-2, with D maybe TRBD1 (5 bases). This clonotype was sampled from an adult in good health. The input for sequencing was peripheral blood, taken on day 0 of AZD1222 vaccination. The CDR3 here is CASSPGGRVDGYTF. The CDR3 coding sequence is TGCGCCAGCAGCCCTGGGGGGAGAGTGGATGGCTACACCTTC.